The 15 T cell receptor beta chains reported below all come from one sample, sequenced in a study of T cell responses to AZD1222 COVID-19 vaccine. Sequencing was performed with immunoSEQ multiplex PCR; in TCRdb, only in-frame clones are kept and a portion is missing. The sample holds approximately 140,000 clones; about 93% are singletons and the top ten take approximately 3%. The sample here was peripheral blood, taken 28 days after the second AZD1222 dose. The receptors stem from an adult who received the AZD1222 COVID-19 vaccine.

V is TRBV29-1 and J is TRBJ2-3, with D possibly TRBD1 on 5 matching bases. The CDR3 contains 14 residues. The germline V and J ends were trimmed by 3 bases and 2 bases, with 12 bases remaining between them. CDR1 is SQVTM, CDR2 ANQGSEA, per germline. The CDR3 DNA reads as TGCAGCGTTGAGTCTGCGACAGACACAGATACGCAGTATTTT. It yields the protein CSVESATDTDTQYF.

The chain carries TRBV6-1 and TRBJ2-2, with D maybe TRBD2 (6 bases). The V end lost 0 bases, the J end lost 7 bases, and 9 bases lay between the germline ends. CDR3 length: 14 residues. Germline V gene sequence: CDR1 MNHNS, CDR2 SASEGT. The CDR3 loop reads CASSEAWGDGELFF. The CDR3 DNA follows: TGTGCCAGCAGTGAAGCGTGGGGGGACGGGGAGCTGTTTTTT.

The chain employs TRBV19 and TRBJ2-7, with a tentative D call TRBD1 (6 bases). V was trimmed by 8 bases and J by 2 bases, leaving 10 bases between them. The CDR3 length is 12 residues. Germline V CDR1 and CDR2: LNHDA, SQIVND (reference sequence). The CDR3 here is CASVDRTYEQYF. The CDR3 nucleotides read TGTGCCAGTGTGGACAGAACCTACGAGCAGTACTTC.

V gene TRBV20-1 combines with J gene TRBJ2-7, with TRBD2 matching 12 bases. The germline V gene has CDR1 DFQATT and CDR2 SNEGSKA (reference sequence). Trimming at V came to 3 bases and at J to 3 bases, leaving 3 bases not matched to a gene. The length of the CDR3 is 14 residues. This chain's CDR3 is CSASGTSGLYEQYF. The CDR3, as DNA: TGCAGTGCTAGTGGGACTAGCGGGCTCTACGAGCAGTACTTC.

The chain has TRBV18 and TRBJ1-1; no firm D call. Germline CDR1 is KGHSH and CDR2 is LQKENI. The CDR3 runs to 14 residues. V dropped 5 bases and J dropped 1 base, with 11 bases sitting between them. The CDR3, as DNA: TGTGCCAGCTCATCACGTTCGGGGAACACTGAAGCTTTCTTT. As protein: CASSSRSGNTEAFF.

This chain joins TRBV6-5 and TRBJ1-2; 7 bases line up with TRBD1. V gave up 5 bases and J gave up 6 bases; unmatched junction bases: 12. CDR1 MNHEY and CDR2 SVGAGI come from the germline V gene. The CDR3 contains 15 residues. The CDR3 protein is CASSRRGGEGHGYTF. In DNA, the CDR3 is TGTGCCAGCAGTAGAAGAGGGGGCGAGGGACATGGCTACACCTTC.

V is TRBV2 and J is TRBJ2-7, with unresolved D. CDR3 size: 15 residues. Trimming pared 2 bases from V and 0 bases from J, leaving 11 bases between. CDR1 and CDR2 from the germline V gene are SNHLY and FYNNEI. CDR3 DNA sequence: TGTGCCAGCAGTGAATCGTGGTGGAGCTCCTACGAGCAGTACTTC. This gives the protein CASSESWWSSYEQYF.

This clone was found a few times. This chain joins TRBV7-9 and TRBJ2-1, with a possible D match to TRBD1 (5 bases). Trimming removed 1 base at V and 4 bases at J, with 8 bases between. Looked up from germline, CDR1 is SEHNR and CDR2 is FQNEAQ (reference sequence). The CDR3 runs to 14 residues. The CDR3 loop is CASSLENRYNEQFF. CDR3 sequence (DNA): TGTGCCAGCAGCTTAGAAAACAGGTACAATGAGCAGTTCTTC.

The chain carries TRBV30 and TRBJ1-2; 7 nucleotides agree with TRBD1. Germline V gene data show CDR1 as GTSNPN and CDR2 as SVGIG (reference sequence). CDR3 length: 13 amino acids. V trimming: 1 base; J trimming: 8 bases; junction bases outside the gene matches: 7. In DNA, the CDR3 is TGTGCCTGGAGTGAAGGGGGCGCGTTGGGCTACACCTTC. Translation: CAWSEGGALGYTF.

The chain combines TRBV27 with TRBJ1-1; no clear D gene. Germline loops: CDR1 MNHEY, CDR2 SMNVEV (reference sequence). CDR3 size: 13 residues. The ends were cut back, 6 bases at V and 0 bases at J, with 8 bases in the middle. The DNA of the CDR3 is TGTGCCAGCAGGGGCCTCATGAACACTGAAGCTTTCTTT. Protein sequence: CASRGLMNTEAFF.

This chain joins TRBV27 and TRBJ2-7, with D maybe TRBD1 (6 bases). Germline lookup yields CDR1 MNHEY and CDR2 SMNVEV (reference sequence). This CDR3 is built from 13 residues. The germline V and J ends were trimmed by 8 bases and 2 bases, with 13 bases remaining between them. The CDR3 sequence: CASAPGHTYEQYF. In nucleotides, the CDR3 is TGTGCCAGCGCACCGGGACATACCTACGAGCAGTACTTC.

The CDR3 coding sequence is TGTGCCAGCAGCGATAGGGACAGCACTGAAGCTTTCTTT. Translation gives CASSDRDSTEAFF. The chain joins TRBV9 to TRBJ1-1, with 7 nucleotides matching TRBD1. This CDR3 comprises 13 residues. Germline CDR1 is SGDLS and CDR2 is YYNGEE. The junction had 3 bases not matched to a gene; V was cut back by 3 bases and J by 4 bases.

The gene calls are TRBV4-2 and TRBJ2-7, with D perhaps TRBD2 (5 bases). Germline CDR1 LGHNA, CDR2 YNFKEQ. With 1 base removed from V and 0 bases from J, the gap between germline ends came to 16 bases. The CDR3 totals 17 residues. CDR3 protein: CASSQGLEGPDSYEQYF. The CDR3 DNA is TGTGCCAGCAGCCAAGGACTCGAGGGTCCCGACTCCTACGAGCAGTACTTC.

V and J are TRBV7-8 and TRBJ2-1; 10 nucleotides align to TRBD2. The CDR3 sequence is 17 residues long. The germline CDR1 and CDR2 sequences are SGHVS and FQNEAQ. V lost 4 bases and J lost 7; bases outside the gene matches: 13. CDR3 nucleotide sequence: TGTGCCAGCAGCTGGTTTGTGAATAGCGGGAGGTCGAATGAGCAGTTCTTC. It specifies CASSWFVNSGRSNEQFF.

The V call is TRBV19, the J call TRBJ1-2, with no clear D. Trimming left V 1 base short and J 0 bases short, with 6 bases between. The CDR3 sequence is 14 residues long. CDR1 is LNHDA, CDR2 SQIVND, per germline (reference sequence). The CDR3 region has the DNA TGTGCCAGTAGTATAGTCCAGACTAACTATGGCTACACCTTC. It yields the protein CASSIVQTNYGYTF.